Here is one T cell receptor (beta chain) with its context. The germline CDR1 and CDR2 sequences are ENHRY and SYGVKD. CDR3 length: 12 residues. V was cut by 2 bases and J by 3 bases, with 5 bases left in between. The sample comes from a study of blood T cell repertoires in COVID-19. In the study overall: From the United States, Italy and Spain came samples of acute and convalescent COVID-19. The cDNA or gDNA used as material had been derived from T cells, B-cell-depleted T cells, or PBMCs.

In the study's own analysis: Amplification from reference gene primers served as the basis for estimated nucleated cell counts. Sequencing was performed with immunoSEQ multiplex PCR; in TCRdb, only in-frame clones are kept and a portion is missing. Clone size and the V and J calls come from that table; the DNA yielded D and trimming. The sample contains 250,000 to 300,000 clones, around four fifths of which appear only once. The sequencing sample was made of peripheral blood. V and J are TRBV10-3 and TRBJ2-7; D call uncertain. This TCR derives from a man older than 75 with acute or convalescent COVID-19. The CDR3 loop reads CAISEAHYEQYF. As DNA, the CDR3 is TGTGCCATCAGTGAGGCACACTACGAGCAGTACTTC.